This T cell receptor beta chain was identified during a study of response to subunit inactivated influenza vaccine. TCRdb used MiXCR to reprocess the RT-PCR reads, holding one entry per CDR3 protein. The data contain about 700,000 distinct CDR3 sequences, more than 11% of them singletons. V dropped 0 bases and J dropped 2 bases, with 15 bases sitting between them. CDR1 is SGDLS, CDR2 YYNGEE, per germline. The CDR3 runs 17 residues. The chain employs TRBV9 and TRBJ2-1; D is perhaps TRBD1 or TRBD2 (6 bases each). The material sequenced was PBMCs from blood, taken approximately 15 days before vaccination. The TCR sequence derives from a man aged 45-65 years who received an inactivated influenza vaccine. The CDR3 sequence is CASSVGVGGSPYNEQFF. CDR3 coding DNA: TGTGCCAGCAGCGTAGGAGTAGGGGGGAGCCCCTACAATGAGCAGTTCTTC.